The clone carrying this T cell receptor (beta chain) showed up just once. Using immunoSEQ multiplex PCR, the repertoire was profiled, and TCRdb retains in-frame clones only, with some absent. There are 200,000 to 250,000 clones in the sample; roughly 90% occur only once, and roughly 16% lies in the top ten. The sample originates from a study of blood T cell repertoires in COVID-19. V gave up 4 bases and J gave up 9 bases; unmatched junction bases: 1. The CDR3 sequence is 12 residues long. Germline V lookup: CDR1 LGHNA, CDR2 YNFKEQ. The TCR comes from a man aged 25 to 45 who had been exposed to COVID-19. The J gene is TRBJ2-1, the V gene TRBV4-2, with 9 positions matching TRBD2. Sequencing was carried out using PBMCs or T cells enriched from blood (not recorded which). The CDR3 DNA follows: TGTGCCAGCAGCCTTAGCGGGGGTGAGCAGTTCTTC. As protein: CASSLSGGEQFF.